This T cell receptor beta chain was observed in a study of control samples from healthy donors and cancer patients (dated by TCRdb to about 2020). This clone has only one observation. Its antigen is still unknown. No much larger clonotype is one base removed from it; base qualities were not supplied. The library came from the immunoSEQ multiplex PCR assay. TCRdb mirrors the immuneACCESS table, restricted to in-frame sequences. Some clones are absent from its copies; in checked studies, under half trace to an unresolved V gene, and the reason for the others is unknown. The sample table holds approximately 100,000 clones, of which roughly 90% were seen once. Of the sample, roughly 7.7% is held by the ten largest clones. The source of this sequence is a man aged 25 to 40 in good health. The source material was blood.

Read as DNA, the sequence is TGTGCCAGCAGACTAGCGGGAGGTCTCTCGGGGTACAATGAGCAGTTCTTC. Translation gives CASRLAGGLSGYNEQFF. The chain couples TRBV11-2 to TRBJ2-1; 12 bases in between match TRBD2. From V the trimming removes 6 bases and from J it removes 4 bases, while the gene matches leave 10 bases of the junction unaccounted for. The CDR3 contains 17 residues, cysteine and phenylalanine counted. Only CDR3 DNA remains: 51 bases, in frame from the first base. CDR1 and CDR2, per the germline V gene, are SGHAT and FQNNGV.